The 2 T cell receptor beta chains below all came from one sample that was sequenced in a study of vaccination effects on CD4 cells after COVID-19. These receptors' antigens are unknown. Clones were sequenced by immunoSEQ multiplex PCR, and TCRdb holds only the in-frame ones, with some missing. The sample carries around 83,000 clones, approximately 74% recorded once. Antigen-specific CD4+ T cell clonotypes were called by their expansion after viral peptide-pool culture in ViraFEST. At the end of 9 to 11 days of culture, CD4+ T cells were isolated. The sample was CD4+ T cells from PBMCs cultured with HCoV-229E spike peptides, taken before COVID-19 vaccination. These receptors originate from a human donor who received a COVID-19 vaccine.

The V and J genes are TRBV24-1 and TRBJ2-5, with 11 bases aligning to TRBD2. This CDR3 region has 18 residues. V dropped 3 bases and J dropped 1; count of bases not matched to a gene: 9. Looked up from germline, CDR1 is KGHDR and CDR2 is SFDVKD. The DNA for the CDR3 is TGTGCCACCAGTGATGCCCCCCGACTAGCGGGGATCCAAGAGACCCAGTACTTC. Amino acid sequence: CATSDAPRLAGIQETQYF.

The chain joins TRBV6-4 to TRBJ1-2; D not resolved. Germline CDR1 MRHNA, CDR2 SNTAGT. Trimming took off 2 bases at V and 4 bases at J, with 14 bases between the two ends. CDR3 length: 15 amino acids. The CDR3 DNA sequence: TGTGCCAGCAGTGACCCCGCGACTGGAGTCTATGGCTACACCTTC. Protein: CASSDPATGVYGYTF.